The rows below give T cell receptor beta chains drawn from one sample of a study of T-cell memory formation after mild COVID-19. Using its own MiXCR run on the 5' RACE reads, TCRdb lists one record per CDR3 protein. The top ten hold over 20% of the sample, which has a few hundred thousand distinct CDR3 sequences, around 20% seen once. Sequenced: PBMCs or a T cell subset sorted from them (not recorded which). These receptors originate from a man in his late teens or twenties who had mild COVID-19 (a few samples of this study predate the infection). Cell type and time point are not known. CDR3s include the opening cysteine and the closing phenylalanine or tryptophan. D genes are given only for firm matches. Not all rows give a size; the values are once, few, many and, for expanded clones, a class.

d_call j_call v_call clone_size cdr3_nt cdr3_aa
- TRBJ2-3 TRBV7-8 few TGTGCCAGCGCCGCAGCGGCGTTACTGTATTTT CASAAAALLYF
TRBD1 TRBJ2-3 TRBV7-7 few TGTGCCAGCAGCTCCCAAGGACAGGGGGCAGGAGATACGCAGTATTTT CASSSQGQGAGDTQYF
- TRBJ2-5 TRBV2 few TGTGCCAGCCCCAATGGATTCCAAGAGACCCAGTACTTC CASPNGFQETQYF
- TRBJ2-1 TRBV20-1 few TGCAGTGCTAGAGATTGGGACAATGAGCAGTTCTTC CSARDWDNEQFF
- TRBJ2-3 TRBV4-3 - TGCGCCAGCAGCGCCAGGACTTTCACAGATACGCAGTATTTT CASSARTFTDTQYF
TRBD1 TRBJ1-2 TRBV7-9 - TGTGCCAGCACCAGGACAGGGGGAATTGGCTACACCTTC CASTRTGGIGYTF
- TRBJ1-1 TRBV7-9 - TGTGCCAGCATCCCAGCGGGGGAAGCCACGAACACTGAAGCTTTCTTT CASIPAGEATNTEAFF
TRBD2 TRBJ2-5 TRBV7-9 few TGTGCCAGCAGCCCGTTGCGGGGGGGCCTAGAGACCCAGTACTTC CASSPLRGGLETQYF
TRBD1 TRBJ1-6 TRBV6-2/TRBV6-3 few TGTGCCAGCAGCTCCAGGGGGCAAAATTCACCCCTCCACTTT CASSSRGQNSPLHF
TRBD1 TRBJ1-1 TRBV9 - TGTGCCAGCAGCCTGGACAGGGGGAGTGAAGCTTTCTTT CASSLDRGSEAFF
- TRBJ1-5 TRBV7-2 - TGTGCCAGCAGCCCCGGACAGCCCCTGCCCCAGCATTTT CASSPGQPLPQHF
- TRBJ1-5 TRBV19 - TGTGCCAGTAATGTTGAGGAGGGTCAGCCCCAGCATTTT CASNVEEGQPQHF
TRBD1 TRBJ1-6 TRBV7-2 - TGTGCCAGCAGCTTGGACAGGAATTCACCCCTCCACTTT CASSLDRNSPLHF
- TRBJ1-2 TRBV28 - TGTGCCAGCAGTTCCCCCGGGGCCTCGGACGGGAGATTTGGCTACACCTTC CASSSPGASDGRFGYTF
TRBD1 TRBJ1-4 TRBV25-1 - TGTGCCAGCAGTTCCCAACGGGACAGGGCTGAAAAACTGTTTTTT CASSSQRDRAEKLFF
- TRBJ1-3 TRBV2 - TGTGCCAGCAGCCACGAAGGAGGAAACACCATATATTTT CASSHEGGNTIYF
- TRBJ2-7 TRBV5-1 few TGCGCCAGCAGGAACTCCTACGAGCAGTACTTC CASRNSYEQYF
TRBD2 TRBJ2-1 TRBV29-1 - TGCAGCGTTGTTGCGGGGGGGTACAATGAGCAGTTCTTC CSVVAGGYNEQFF
- TRBJ1-4 TRBV7-9 few TGTGCCAGCAGCTTTTCACGGGGGCTCGATGAAAAACTGTTTTTT CASSFSRGLDEKLFF
- TRBJ1-2 TRBV9 few TGTGCCAGCACCCAGGGGAAAGGGCCATGGACGTCCTATGGCTACACCTTC CASTQGKGPWTSYGYTF
TRBD1 TRBJ1-1 TRBV10-3 - TGTGCCATCAGTATCGGGACAGGGAACACTGAAGCTTTCTTT CAISIGTGNTEAFF
- TRBJ2-3 TRBV6-2/TRBV6-3 few TGTGCCAGCAGTTACTCGGACAGACTGCCAGATACGCAGTATTTT CASSYSDRLPDTQYF